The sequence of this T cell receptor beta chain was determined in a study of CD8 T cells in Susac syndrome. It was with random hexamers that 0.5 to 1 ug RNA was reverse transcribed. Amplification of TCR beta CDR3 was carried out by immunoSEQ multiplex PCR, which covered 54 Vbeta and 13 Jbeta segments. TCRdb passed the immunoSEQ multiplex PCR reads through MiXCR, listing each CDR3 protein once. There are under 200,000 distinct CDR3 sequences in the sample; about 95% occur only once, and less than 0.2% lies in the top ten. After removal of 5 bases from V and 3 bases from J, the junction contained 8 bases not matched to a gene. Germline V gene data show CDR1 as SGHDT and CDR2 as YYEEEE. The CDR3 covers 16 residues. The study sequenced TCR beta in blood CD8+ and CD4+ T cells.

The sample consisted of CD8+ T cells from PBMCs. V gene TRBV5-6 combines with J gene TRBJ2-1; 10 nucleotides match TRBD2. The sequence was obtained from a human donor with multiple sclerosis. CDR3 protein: CASSYLAGAVYNEQFF. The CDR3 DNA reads TGTGCCAGCAGTTATCTAGCGGGGGCCGTCTACAATGAGCAGTTCTTC.